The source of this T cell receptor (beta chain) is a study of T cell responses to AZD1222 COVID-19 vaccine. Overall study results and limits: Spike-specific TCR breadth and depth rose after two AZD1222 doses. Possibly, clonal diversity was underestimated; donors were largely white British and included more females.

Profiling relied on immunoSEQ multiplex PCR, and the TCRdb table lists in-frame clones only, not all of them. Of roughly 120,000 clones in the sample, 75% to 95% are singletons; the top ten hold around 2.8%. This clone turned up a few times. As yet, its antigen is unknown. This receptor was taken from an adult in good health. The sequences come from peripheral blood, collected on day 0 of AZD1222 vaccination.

CDR3 amino acids: CASSLGPQREQFF. For the CDR3, the DNA is TGTGCCAGCAGCTTGGGACCCCAGAGGGAGCAGTTCTTC. The V gene is TRBV7-3, the J gene TRBJ2-1; tentatively, D is TRBD1 or TRBD2 (5 bases each). V lost 3 bases, J lost 10 bases, and 13 bases lay in between. The CDR3 is 13 residues long. The germline V gene encodes CDR1 SGHTA and CDR2 FQGTGA. Based on the CDR3 plus reference TRBV7-3 and TRBJ2-1, the full variable domain is GAGVSQTPSNKVTEKGKYVELRCDPISGHTALYWYRQSLGQGPEFLIYFQGTGAADDSGLPNDRFFAVRPEGSVSTLKIQRTERGDSAVYLCASSLGPQREQFFGPGTRLTVL.